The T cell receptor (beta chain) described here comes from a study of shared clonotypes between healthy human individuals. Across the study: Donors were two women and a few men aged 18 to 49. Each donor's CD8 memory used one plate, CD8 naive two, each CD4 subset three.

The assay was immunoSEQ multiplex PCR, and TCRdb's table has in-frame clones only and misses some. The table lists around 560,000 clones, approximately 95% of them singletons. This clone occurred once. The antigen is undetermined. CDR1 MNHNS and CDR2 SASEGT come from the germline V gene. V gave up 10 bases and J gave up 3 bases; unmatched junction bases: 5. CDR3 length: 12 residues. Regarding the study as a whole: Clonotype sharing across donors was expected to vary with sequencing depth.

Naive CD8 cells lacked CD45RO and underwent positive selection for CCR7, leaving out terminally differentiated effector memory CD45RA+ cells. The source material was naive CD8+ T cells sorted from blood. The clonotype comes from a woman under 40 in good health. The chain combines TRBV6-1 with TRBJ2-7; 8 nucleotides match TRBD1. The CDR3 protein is CATTTGVYEQYF. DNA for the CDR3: TGTGCCACCACGACAGGGGTCTACGAGCAGTACTTC.